Below, one T cell receptor beta chain is given with its context. Its antigen is currently unknown. At the DNA level, this CDR3 is encoded by other sequences in the same sample as well. CDR3 length: 14 amino acids. With 5 bases removed from V and 0 bases from J, the gap between germline ends came to 10 bases. Germline V CDR1 and CDR2: MNHNY, SVGAGI (reference sequence). The sample comes from a study of shared clonotypes between healthy human individuals. The authors split each subset's genomic DNA evenly across several immunoSEQ plates. Using immunoSEQ multiplex PCR, the repertoire was profiled, and TCRdb retains in-frame clones only, with some absent. The sample holds millions of clones; approximately 95% are singletons and the top ten take 0.39%. Study-level points and caveats: Four donors shared approximately 5% of their naive CD4 clonotypes.

The chain recombines TRBV6-6 with TRBJ1-2, with D possibly TRBD1 on 5 matching bases. The specimen was naive CD4+ T cells from PBMCs. Noted subset: CD45RA+ positively selected. The receptor's source is a man between 18 and 35 years old in good health. Some clones in this sample may be carry-over from other donors' samples. In nucleotides, the CDR3 is TGTGCCAGCAGTCGAACAGGACCTAACTATGGCTACACCTTC. It codes for CASSRTGPNYGYTF.